Shown below are 12 T cell receptor beta chains from a single sample sequenced in a study of CD8 T cells in ankylosing spondylitis. A single record per CDR3 protein comes from TCRdb applying MiXCR to the 5' RACE reads. The table has around 140,000 distinct CDR3 sequences, 11% seen once. Sequences were obtained from blood, either unsorted or a sorted T cell fraction (not recorded which). The receptor set was obtained from a female donor with ankylosing spondylitis or in good health (not recorded which).

In its sample, this clonotype was seen many times. The chain carries TRBV5-1 and TRBJ1-1; 8 bases are shared with TRBD1. CDR3 length equals 14 residues. V trimming: 4 bases; J trimming: 4 bases; junction bases outside the gene matches: 6. Germline values: CDR1 SGHRS, CDR2 YFSETQ. The CDR3 loop is CASSPLQGGTEAFF. The CDR3 DNA follows: TGCGCCAGCAGCCCACTACAGGGGGGCACTGAAGCTTTCTTT.

This clonotype was counted between two and nine times. The chain uses TRBV2 and TRBJ1-2; no reliable D call. The CDR3 contains 13 residues. The germline V and J ends were trimmed by 7 bases and 2 bases, with 11 bases remaining between them. Germline V lookup: CDR1 SNHLY, CDR2 FYNNEI. The CDR3 bases are TGTGCCAGCAACATAGTAATCAACTATGGCTACACCTTC. Amino acid sequence: CASNIVINYGYTF.

This clonotype was detected ten times or more. The chain couples TRBV7-9 to TRBJ1-4; D remains ambiguous. In germline, CDR1 is SEHNR, CDR2 FQNEAQ (reference sequence). This CDR3 region has 14 residues. Trimming took off 4 bases at V and 7 bases at J, with 13 bases between the two ends. CDR3 sequence reads: CASSSPQWIEKLFF. Written as DNA, the CDR3 is TGTGCCAGCAGCTCTCCGCAGTGGATTGAAAAACTGTTTTTT. The complete variable domain, with remaining parts taken from reference TRBV7-9 and TRBJ1-4, reads DTGVSQNPRHKITKRGQNVTFRCDPISEHNRLYWYRQTLGQGPEFLTYFQNEAQLEKSRLLSDRFSAERPKGSFSTLEIQRTEQGDSAMYLCASSSPQWIEKLFFGSGTQLSVL.

This clonotype was observed at least ten times. This sequence joins TRBV29-1 and TRBJ1-5; the D is unclear. Germline-derived CDR1 and CDR2 are SQVTM and ANQGSEA. Trimming cost V 4 bases and J 5 bases, with 9 bases left between them. The CDR3 extends over 12 amino acids. CDR3 in DNA: TGCAGCGTTGGCGAGTGGGATCAGCCCCAGCATTTT. Protein sequence: CSVGEWDQPQHF. Filled out from reference TRBV29-1 and TRBJ1-5, the complete variable domain reads SAVISQKPSRDICQRGTSLTIQCQVDSQVTMMFWYRQQPGQSLTLIATANQGSEATYESGFVIDKFPISRPNLTFSTLTVSNMSPEDSSIYLCSVGEWDQPQHFGDGTRLSIL.

This clonotype was counted at least ten times. CDR3 nucleotide sequence: TGTGCCTGGAGTGATAGGGATACGCAGTATTTT. This sequence encodes CAWSDRDTQYF. The gene calls are TRBV30 and TRBJ2-3; D is unresolved. There are 11 residues in the CDR3. Deletions cut 1 base from V and 6 bases from J, with 5 bases between. Germline CDR1 reads GTSNPN; CDR2 reads SVGIG (reference sequence).

The table lists this clonotype with many counts. The chain has TRBV6-5 and TRBJ2-7, with D uncertain. The germline CDR1 and CDR2 sequences are MNHEY and SVGAGI. The CDR3 is 15 residues long. Between the trimmed V and J ends, which lost 0 bases and 3 bases, there was a span of 12 bases. The chain's CDR3 is CASSYSKAWDYEQYF. The CDR3 bases are TGTGCCAGCAGTTACTCGAAGGCTTGGGACTACGAGCAGTACTTC.

This clonotype was seen many times. The chain carries TRBV30 and TRBJ2-1, with a weak D call TRBD2 (6 bases). This CDR3 spans 15 amino acids. With 0 bases removed from V and 8 bases from J, the gap between germline ends came to 17 bases. Germline V gene lookup returns CDR1 GTSNPN and CDR2 SVGIG (reference sequence). The CDR3 bases are TGTGCCTGGAGTGTACGATTGTTGGGGGAGGATGAGCAGTTCTTC. Protein product: CAWSVRLLGEDEQFF.

This clonotype was detected ten times or more. The chain has TRBV12-3 or TRBV12-4 and TRBJ1-4, with 7 bases matching TRBD1. There are 14 residues in the CDR3. The ends lost 5 bases at V and 8 bases at J; junction bases unmatched: 8. The CDR3 bases are TGTGCCAGCAGTCCCCAGGGGGTGAGGGAAAAACTGTTTTTT. It yields the protein CASSPQGVREKLFF.

This clonotype has a count of ten or more. The chain is built from TRBV7-3 and TRBJ2-1; D ambiguous. Germline values: CDR1 SGHTA, CDR2 FQGTGA. The CDR3 is 13 amino acids. The germline V and J ends were trimmed by 2 bases and 5 bases, with 7 bases remaining between them. The CDR3 DNA reads as TGTGCCAGCAGCTTACGTTTGGACAATGAGCAGTTCTTC. Amino acids: CASSLRLDNEQFF.

There are many counts of this clonotype. The rearrangement links TRBV11-2 to TRBJ1-2; 8 nucleotides agree with TRBD1. The trim removed 5 bases at V and 8 bases at J, leaving 7 bases unmatched. Germline assignment: CDR1 SGHAT and CDR2 FQNNGV. The CDR3 is made up of 13 amino acids. This chain's CDR3 is CASSKQTGDGYTF. As DNA, the CDR3 is TGTGCCAGCAGCAAACAGACAGGGGACGGCTACACCTTC.

This clonotype was seen ten or more times. This chain links TRBV5-1 with TRBJ2-1; 14 nucleotides align to TRBD2. J lost 4 bases, V lost 3 bases, and 3 bases had no gene match. The germline V gene encodes CDR1 SGHRS and CDR2 YFSETQ. The CDR3 is 16 residues long. The CDR3 DNA reads as TGCGCCAGCAGCTCGGGACTAGCGGGAGCTTACAATGAGCAGTTCTTC. Its translation: CASSSGLAGAYNEQFF.

The table lists this clonotype with many counts. The chain recombines TRBV20-1 with TRBJ2-7; D may be TRBD1 or TRBD2 (5 bases each). The V gene's germline CDR1 is DFQATT and CDR2 SNEGSKA (reference sequence). Trimming removed 5 bases at V and 4 bases at J, with 18 bases between. The CDR3 is 14 residues long. The CDR3 bases are TGCAGTGCTGTGCTAGGGTGGGGGAAGTACGAGCAGTACTTC. Translating it yields CSAVLGWGKYEQYF.